The clone carrying this TCR beta chain was observed many times. Antigen: not known. The data belong to a study of T cell repertoires in cytomegalovirus infection. TCRdb passed the reads through MiXCR, listing each CDR3 protein once. The repertoire holds about 330,000 distinct CDR3 sequences, with more than 9% as singletons. General observations from the study: The study identified carriers of CMV plus the relevant HLA from cumulative public TCR beta family frequency. In two of eight donors, the top clonotype was HLA-C-restricted CMV-specific.

The CDR3 consists of 14 residues. Germline loops: CDR1 SGHTA, CDR2 FQGNSA. Trimming left V 4 bases short and J 5 bases short, with 15 bases between. This sequence originates from a human donor in good health (CMV status not recorded). Some clones in this sample may be carry-over from other donors' samples. What was sequenced was PBMCs. This rearrangement joins TRBV7-2 to TRBJ2-7; tentatively, D is TRBD2 (5 bases). The chain's CDR3 is CASSSRDGPNEQYF. The CDR3, as DNA: TGTGCCAGCAGCTCCCGGGATGGACCCAACGAGCAGTACTTC.